This T cell receptor (beta chain) was profiled in a study of blood T cell repertoires in COVID-19. Overall study context: Acute-phase and convalescent COVID-19 samples originated in the United States, Italy and Spain.

During active infection, Seattle patients enrolled and were then monitored through disease. TCRdb's copy holds only in-frame clones and misses some; the assay was immunoSEQ multiplex PCR. The table lists 300,000 to 350,000 clones, 80% to 95% of them singletons. The origin of this receptor is a woman younger than 45 with COVID-19, enrolled during active disease. The source material was peripheral blood.

CDR3 sequence: CASSEFRGYEQYF. The CDR3, as DNA: TGTGCCAGCAGTGAATTTAGGGGCTACGAGCAGTACTTC. J is TRBJ2-7 and V is TRBV2, with D possibly matching TRBD1 (5 bases). Germline V gene data show CDR1 as SNHLY and CDR2 as FYNNEI. V shed 2 bases and J shed 3 bases, with 8 bases lying between them. The CDR3 length is 13 residues.